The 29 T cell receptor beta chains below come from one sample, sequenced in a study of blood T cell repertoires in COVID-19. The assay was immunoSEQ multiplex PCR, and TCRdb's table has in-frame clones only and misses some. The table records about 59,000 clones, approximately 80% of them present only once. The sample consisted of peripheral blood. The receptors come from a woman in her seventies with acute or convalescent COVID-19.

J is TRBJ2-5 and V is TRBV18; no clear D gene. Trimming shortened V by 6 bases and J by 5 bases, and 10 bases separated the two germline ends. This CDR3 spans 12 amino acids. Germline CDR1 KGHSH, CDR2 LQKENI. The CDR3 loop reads CASSPQRETQYF. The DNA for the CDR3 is TGTGCCAGCTCCCCCCAGAGGGAGACCCAGTACTTC.

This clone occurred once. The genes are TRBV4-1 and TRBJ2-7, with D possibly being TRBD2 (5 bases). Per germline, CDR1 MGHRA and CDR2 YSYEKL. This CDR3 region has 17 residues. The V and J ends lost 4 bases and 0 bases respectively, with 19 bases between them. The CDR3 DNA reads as TGCGCCAGCAGCCCTCGTTACTTCTCCGGAGGCTCCTACGAGCAGTACTTC. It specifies CASSPRYFSGGSYEQYF.

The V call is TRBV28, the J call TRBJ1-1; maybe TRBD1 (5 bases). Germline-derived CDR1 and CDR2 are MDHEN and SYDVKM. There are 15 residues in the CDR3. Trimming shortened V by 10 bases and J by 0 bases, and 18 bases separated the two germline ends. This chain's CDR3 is CATVFLTALNTEAFF. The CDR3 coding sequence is TGTGCCACCGTTTTCTTGACAGCCCTGAACACTGAAGCTTTCTTT. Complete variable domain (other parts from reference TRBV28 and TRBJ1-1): DVKVTQSSRYLVKRTGEKVFLECVQDMDHENMFWYRQDPGLGLRLIYFSYDVKMKEKGDIPEGYSVSREKKERFSLILESASTNQTSMYLCATVFLTALNTEAFFGQGTRLTVV.

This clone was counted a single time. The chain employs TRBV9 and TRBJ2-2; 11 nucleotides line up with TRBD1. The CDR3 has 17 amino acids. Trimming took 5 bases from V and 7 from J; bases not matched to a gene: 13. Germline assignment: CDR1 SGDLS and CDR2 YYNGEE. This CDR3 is CASSPSGQGASNGELFF. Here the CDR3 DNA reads TGTGCCAGCAGTCCAAGTGGACAGGGGGCGTCGAACGGGGAGCTGTTTTTT.

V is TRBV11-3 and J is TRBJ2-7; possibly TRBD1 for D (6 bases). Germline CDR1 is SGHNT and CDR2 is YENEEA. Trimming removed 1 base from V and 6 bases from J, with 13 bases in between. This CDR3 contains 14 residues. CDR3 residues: CASSLVGGISEQYF. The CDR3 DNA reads TGTGCCAGCAGCTTAGTAGGGGGTATTTCCGAGCAGTACTTC.

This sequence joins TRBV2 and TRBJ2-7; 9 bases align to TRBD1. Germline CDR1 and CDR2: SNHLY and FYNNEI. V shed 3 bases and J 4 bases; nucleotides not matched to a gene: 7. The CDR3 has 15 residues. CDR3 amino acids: CASSDRTGGRYEQYF. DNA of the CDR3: TGTGCCAGCAGTGACCGTACAGGGGGCCGATACGAGCAGTACTTC.

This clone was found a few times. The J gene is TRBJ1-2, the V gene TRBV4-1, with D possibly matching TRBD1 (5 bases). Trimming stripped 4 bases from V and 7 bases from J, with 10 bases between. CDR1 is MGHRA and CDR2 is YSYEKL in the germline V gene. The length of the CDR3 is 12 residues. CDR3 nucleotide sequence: TGCGCCAGCAGCCTACTTGGGGCTGGCTACACCTTC. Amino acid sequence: CASSLLGAGYTF.

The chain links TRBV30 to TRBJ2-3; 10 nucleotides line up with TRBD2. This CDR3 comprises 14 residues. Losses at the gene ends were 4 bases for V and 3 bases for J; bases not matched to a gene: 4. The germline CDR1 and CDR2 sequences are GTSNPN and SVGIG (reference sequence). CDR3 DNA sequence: TGTGCCTGGAAGGGACTAGCGCGTACAGATACGCAGTATTTT. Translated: CAWKGLARTDTQYF.

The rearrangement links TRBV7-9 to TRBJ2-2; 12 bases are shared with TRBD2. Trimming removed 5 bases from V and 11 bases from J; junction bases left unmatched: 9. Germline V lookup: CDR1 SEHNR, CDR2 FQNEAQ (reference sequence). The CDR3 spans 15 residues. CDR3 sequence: CASSIRTSGAGELFF. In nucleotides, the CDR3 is TGTGCCAGCAGCATACGGACTAGCGGGGCAGGAGAGCTGTTTTTT.

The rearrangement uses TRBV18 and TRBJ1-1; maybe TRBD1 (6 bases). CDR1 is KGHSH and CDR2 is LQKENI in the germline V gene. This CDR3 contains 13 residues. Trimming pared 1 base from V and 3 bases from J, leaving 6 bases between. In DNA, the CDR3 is TGTGCCAGCTCACCACGACAGGACACTGAAGCTTTCTTT. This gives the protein CASSPRQDTEAFF.

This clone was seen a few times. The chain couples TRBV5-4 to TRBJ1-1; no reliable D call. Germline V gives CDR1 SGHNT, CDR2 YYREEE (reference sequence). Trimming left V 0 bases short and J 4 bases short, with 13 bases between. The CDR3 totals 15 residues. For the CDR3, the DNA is TGTGCCAGCAGCTTGGAATCACAGTTTGTCACTGAAGCTTTCTTT. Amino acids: CASSLESQFVTEAFF.

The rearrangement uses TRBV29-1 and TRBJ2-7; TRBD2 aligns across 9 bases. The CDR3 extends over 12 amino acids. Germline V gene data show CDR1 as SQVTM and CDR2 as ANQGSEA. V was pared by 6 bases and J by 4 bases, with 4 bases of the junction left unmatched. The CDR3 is CSVVAGAYEQYF. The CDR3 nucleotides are TGCAGCGTGGTAGCGGGGGCGTACGAGCAGTACTTC.

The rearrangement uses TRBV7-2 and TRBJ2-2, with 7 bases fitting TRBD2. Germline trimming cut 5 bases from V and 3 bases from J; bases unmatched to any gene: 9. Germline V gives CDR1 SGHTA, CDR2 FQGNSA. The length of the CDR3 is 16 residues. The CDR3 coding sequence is TGTGCCAGCAGCCCCACCGGGACTATCGACACCGGGGAGCTGTTTTTT. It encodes CASSPTGTIDTGELFF.

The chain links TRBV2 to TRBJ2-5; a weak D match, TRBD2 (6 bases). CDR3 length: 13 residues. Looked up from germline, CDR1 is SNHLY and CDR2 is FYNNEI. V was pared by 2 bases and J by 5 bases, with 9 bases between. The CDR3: CASSEHSGETQYF. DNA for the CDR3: TGTGCCAGCAGTGAACACAGCGGGGAGACCCAGTACTTC.

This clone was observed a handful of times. The CDR3 protein is CASSRGTENEKLFF. CDR3 coding DNA: TGTGCCAGCTCACGCGGGACAGAGAATGAAAAACTGTTTTTT. This chain links TRBV18 with TRBJ1-4; TRBD1 aligns across 7 bases. The CDR3 has 14 residues. V lost 4 bases and J lost 5; bases outside the gene matches: 4. CDR1 is KGHSH and CDR2 is LQKENI in the germline V gene.

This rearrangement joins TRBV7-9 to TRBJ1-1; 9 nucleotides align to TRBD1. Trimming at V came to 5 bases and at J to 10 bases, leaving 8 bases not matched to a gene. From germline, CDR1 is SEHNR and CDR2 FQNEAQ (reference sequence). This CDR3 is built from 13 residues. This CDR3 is CASSVRDRAVAFF. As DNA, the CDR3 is TGTGCCAGCAGCGTCCGGGACAGGGCTGTAGCTTTCTTT.

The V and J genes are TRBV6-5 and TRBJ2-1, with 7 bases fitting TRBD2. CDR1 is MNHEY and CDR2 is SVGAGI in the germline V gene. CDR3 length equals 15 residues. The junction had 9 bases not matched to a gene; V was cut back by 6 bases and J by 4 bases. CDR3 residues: CASSPRASGYNEQFF. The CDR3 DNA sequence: TGTGCCAGCAGCCCCCGGGCTAGCGGTTACAATGAGCAGTTCTTC.

In nucleotides, the CDR3 is TGTGCCAGTAGTCCCACTCGAACTGATGGCTACACCTTC. It translates to CASSPTRTDGYTF. V gene TRBV19 combines with J gene TRBJ1-2, with D hard to call. In germline, CDR1 is LNHDA, CDR2 SQIVND (reference sequence). The CDR3 consists of 13 residues. Trimming stripped 5 bases from V and 6 bases from J, with 13 bases between. The variable domain in full, with the rest retrieved from reference TRBV19 and TRBJ1-2, is DGGITQSPKYLFRKEGQNVTLSCEQNLNHDAMYWYRQDPGQGLRLIYYSQIVNDFQKGDIAEGYSVSREKKESFPLTVTSAQKNPTAFYLCASSPTRTDGYTFGSGTRLTVV.

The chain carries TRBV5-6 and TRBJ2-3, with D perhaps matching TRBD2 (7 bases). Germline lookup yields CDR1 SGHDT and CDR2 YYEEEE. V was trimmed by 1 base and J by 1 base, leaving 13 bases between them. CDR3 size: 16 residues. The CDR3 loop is CASSLIAGARTDTQYF. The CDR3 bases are TGTGCCAGCAGCTTGATTGCGGGGGCCCGCACAGATACGCAGTATTTT.

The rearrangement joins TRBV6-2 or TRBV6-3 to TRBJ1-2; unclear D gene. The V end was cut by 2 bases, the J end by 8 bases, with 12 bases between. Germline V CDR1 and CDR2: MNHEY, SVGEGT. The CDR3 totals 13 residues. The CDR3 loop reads CASSYGEGGGYTF. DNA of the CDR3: TGTGCCAGCAGTTACGGTGAAGGCGGCGGCTACACCTTC.

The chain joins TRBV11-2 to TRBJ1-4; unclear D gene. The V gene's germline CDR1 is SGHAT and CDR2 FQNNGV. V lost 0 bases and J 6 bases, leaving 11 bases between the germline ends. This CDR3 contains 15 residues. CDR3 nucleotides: TGTGCCAGCAGCTTAGATCTGCCAGAATATGAAAAACTGTTTTTT. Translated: CASSLDLPEYEKLFF.

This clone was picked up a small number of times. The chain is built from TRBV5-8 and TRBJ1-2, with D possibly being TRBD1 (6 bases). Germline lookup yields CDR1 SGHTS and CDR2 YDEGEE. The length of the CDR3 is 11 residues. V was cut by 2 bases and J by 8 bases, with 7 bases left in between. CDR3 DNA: TGTGCCAGCAGCTTTGGACAGGGCTACACCTTC. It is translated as CASSFGQGYTF.

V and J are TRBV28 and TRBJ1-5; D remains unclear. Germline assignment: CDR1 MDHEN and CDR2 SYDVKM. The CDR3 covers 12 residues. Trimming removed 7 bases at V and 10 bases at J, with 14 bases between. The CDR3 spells CASTLPRGPQHF. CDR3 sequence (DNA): TGTGCCAGCACCTTACCTCGAGGACCCCAGCATTTT.

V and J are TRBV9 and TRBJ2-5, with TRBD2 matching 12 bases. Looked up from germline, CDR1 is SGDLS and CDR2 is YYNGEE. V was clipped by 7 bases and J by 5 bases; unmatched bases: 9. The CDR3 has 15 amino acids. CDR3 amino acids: CASGPSGGAGETQYF. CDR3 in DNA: TGTGCCAGCGGGCCTAGCGGGGGGGCCGGTGAGACCCAGTACTTC. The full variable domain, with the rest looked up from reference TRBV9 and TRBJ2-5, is DSGVTQTPKHLITATGQRVTLRCSPRSGDLSVYWYQQSLDQGLQFLIQYYNGEERAKGNILERFSAQQFPDLHSELNLSSLELGDSALYFCASGPSGGAGETQYFGPGTRLLVL.

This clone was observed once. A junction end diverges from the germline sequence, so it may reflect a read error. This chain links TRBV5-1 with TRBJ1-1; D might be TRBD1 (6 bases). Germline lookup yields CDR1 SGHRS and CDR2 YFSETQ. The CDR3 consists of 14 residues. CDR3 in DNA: TGCGCCCGCAGCTGGGGGGCCGGGGGGGCTGAAGCTTTCTTT. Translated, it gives CARSWGAGGAEAFF.

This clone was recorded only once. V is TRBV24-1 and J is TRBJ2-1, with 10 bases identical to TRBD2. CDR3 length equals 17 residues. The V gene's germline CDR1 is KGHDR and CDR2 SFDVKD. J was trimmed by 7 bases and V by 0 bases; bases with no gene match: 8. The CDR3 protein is CATSDLPRPSGGNEQFF. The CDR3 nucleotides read TGTGCCACCAGTGATTTGCCTCGGCCTAGCGGGGGTAATGAGCAGTTCTTC.

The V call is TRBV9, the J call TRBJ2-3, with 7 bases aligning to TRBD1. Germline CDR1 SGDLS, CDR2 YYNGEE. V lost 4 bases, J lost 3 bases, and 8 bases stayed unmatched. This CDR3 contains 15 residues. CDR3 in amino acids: CASSPWDSRTDTQYF. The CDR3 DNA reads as TGTGCCAGCAGCCCGTGGGACAGTCGAACAGATACGCAGTATTTT.

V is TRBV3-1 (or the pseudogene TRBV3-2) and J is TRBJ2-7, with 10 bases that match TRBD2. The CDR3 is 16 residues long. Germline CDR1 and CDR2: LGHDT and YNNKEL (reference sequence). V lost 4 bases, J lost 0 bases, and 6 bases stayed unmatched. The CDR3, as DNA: TGTGCCAGCAGCCGAGATAGCGGGGGGCCCTCCTACGAGCAGTACTTC. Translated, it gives CASSRDSGGPSYEQYF.

The CDR3 here is CAWSVASGYGYTF. In DNA, the CDR3 is TGTGCCTGGAGTGTTGCAAGCGGCTATGGCTACACCTTC. The chain joins TRBV30 to TRBJ1-2; no clear D gene. Deletions cut 0 bases from V and 4 bases from J, with 9 bases between. The CDR3 covers 13 residues. CDR1 is GTSNPN, CDR2 SVGIG, per germline (reference sequence).